Shown below are 18 T cell receptor beta chains from a single sample sequenced in a study of breast tumors, draining lymph nodes, adjacent tissues. The lymph nodes were axillary draining lymph nodes from breast cancer patients. TCRdb reanalysed the multiplex PCR reads using MiXCR and keeps one entry per CDR3 protein. Found here are 200,000 to 250,000 distinct CDR3 sequences, less than 45% of them singletons; the top ten hold 3% to 4.5%. Sequencing used axillary lymph node tissue. These receptor sequences come from a female donor with breast cancer. Some clones in this sample may be carry-over from other donors' samples.

The chain carries TRBV2 and TRBJ1-3, with 8 bases that match TRBD1. Germline V lookup: CDR1 SNHLY, CDR2 FYNNEI. The CDR3 length is 16 residues. V was clipped by 5 bases and J by 0 bases; unmatched bases: 6. The CDR3 DNA follows: TGTGCCAGCAGTCGGGACAGGTCTAGCTCTGGAAACACCATATATTTT. Amino acids: CASSRDRSSSGNTIYF.

The rearrangement joins TRBV7-9 to TRBJ2-3; D is possibly TRBD2 (6 bases). V lost 8 bases and J 0 bases, leaving 12 bases between the germline ends. The CDR3 covers 14 residues. Per germline, CDR1 SEHNR and CDR2 FQNEAQ (reference sequence). Written as DNA, the CDR3 is TGTGCCAGCCCGGGACTCCGCAGCACAGATACGCAGTATTTT. Translation gives CASPGLRSTDTQYF.

The V gene is TRBV28, the J gene TRBJ1-2; the D is unclear. Trimming stripped 7 bases from V and 3 bases from J, with 12 bases between. The CDR3 totals 13 residues. Germline loops: CDR1 MDHEN, CDR2 SYDVKM. Here the CDR3 DNA reads TGTGCCAGCAACCCAACCACTCACTATGGCTACACCTTC. Protein sequence: CASNPTTHYGYTF.

V usage is TRBV24-1 and J usage is TRBJ2-7, with TRBD1 matching 7 bases. Per germline, CDR1 KGHDR and CDR2 SFDVKD. The CDR3 covers 14 residues. V shed 4 bases, J shed 2 bases, and the junction held 4 bases outside the gene matches. The CDR3 nucleotides are TGTGCCACCAGTGACCGGGACAGAGCCTACGAGCAGTACTTC. Encoded protein: CATSDRDRAYEQYF.

There are many counts of this clonotype. This chain links TRBV9 with TRBJ1-6; D not resolved. The germline V gene encodes CDR1 SGDLS and CDR2 YYNGEE. Trimming cost V 0 bases and J 2 bases, with 6 bases left between them. The CDR3 consists of 15 residues. The CDR3 DNA sequence: TGTGCCAGCAGCGTAGGAACCGCCTATAATTCACCCCTCCACTTT. Translating gives CASSVGTAYNSPLHF.

This clonotype was seen a handful of times. The gene calls are TRBV6-5 and TRBJ2-3; TRBD2 agrees at 8 bases. This CDR3 comprises 15 residues. J lost 5 bases, V lost 5 bases, and 9 bases had no gene match. From germline, CDR1 is MNHEY and CDR2 SVGAGI. CDR3 in DNA: TGTGCCAGCAGTCTAGTCGGGGGGGCTAAAGATACGCAGTATTTT. As protein: CASSLVGGAKDTQYF.

The chain recombines TRBV19 with TRBJ2-2; the match to TRBD1 covers 10 bases. There are 16 residues in the CDR3. Trimming removed 11 bases from V and 6 bases from J; junction bases left unmatched: 15. In germline, CDR1 is LNHDA, CDR2 SQIVND (reference sequence). The DNA of the CDR3 is TGTGCCGGTACCCCAGGGACAGGGGATTACCCCGGGGAGCTGTTTTTT. Protein product: CAGTPGTGDYPGELFF.

This clonotype was seen repeatedly, ten times or more. The rearrangement joins TRBV5-1 to TRBJ2-1; 12 bases are a match to TRBD2. This CDR3 comprises 17 residues. V was clipped by 4 bases and J by 7 bases; unmatched bases: 12. Germline V CDR1 and CDR2: SGHRS, YFSETQ. CDR3 bases: TGCGCCAGCAGCCCGATCCCGACTAGCGGGAGAGGTAATGAGCAGTTCTTC. Amino acids: CASSPIPTSGRGNEQFF.

This clonotype was recorded many times. This chain uses TRBV7-2 with TRBJ2-2; 7 nucleotides match TRBD2. This CDR3 region has 13 residues. The V and J ends lost 6 bases and 7 bases, in that order; junction bases with no gene match: 5. Germline CDR1 SGHTA, CDR2 FQGNSA. The CDR3 region has the DNA TGTGCCAGCAGAACCGTAGCGGGCGGGGAGCTGTTTTTT. Its protein is CASRTVAGGELFF.

The sample holds many counts of this clonotype. The rearrangement links TRBV14 to TRBJ2-5; unclear D gene. Germline CDR1 is SGHDN and CDR2 is FVKESK. The V end was cut by 3 bases, the J end by 3 bases, with 2 bases between. The CDR3 totals 11 residues. CDR3 sequence reads: CASSQKETQYF. The DNA for the CDR3 is TGTGCCAGCAGCCAGAAAGAGACCCAGTACTTC.

Comment on this clonotype: This clone may be a read error of a much larger clone one base away. The rearrangement links TRBV18 to TRBJ2-2; the D call may be TRBD1 or TRBD2 (5 bases each). The CDR3 has 14 residues. The germline V gene encodes CDR1 KGHSH and CDR2 LQKENI. The CDR3 coding sequence is TGTGCCAGCCCAAGTAGGGGTAACACCGGGGAGCCGTTTTTT. It specifies CASPSRGNTGEPFF.

The sample holds many counts of this clonotype. The chain links TRBV15 to TRBJ1-5; 12 bases align to TRBD1. The CDR3 is 16 residues long. V was clipped by 1 base and J by 6 bases; unmatched bases: 4. The germline gives CDR1 LNHNV, CDR2 YYDKDF (reference sequence). The CDR3 bases are TGTGCCACCAGCAGAGTCGGGGACAGGGGGCCTCAGCCCCAGCATTTT. Its protein is CATSRVGDRGPQPQHF.

The gene calls are TRBV29-1 and TRBJ1-2, with 8 bases identical to TRBD1. J was trimmed by 3 bases and V by 7 bases; bases with no gene match: 10. This CDR3 is 14 amino acids long. Germline CDR1 reads SQVTM; CDR2 reads ANQGSEA. The CDR3 reads CSAEHSDRDYGYTF. The CDR3, as DNA: TGCAGCGCTGAGCATTCGGACAGGGACTATGGCTACACCTTC.

This clonotype was seen ten or more times. J is TRBJ2-3 and V is TRBV5-1; D not certain. V was pared by 2 bases and J by 6 bases, with 7 bases between. The CDR3 sequence is 12 residues long. The germline V gene has CDR1 SGHRS and CDR2 YFSETQ. The CDR3 bases are TGCGCCAGCAGCTTCAAGACGGATACGCAGTATTTT. Protein: CASSFKTDTQYF.

At least ten counts were recorded for this clonotype. The V and J genes are TRBV19 and TRBJ1-6, with D possibly being TRBD1 (6 bases). The CDR3 totals 15 residues. V was cut by 5 bases and J by 7 bases, with 15 bases left in between. CDR1 and CDR2 from the germline V gene are LNHDA and SQIVND (reference sequence). This CDR3 is CASSPPGGENSPLHF. The CDR3 DNA sequence: TGTGCCAGTAGTCCTCCCGGGGGCGAAAATTCACCCCTCCACTTT.

At least ten counts were recorded for this clonotype. The rearrangement links TRBV4-1 to TRBJ2-1, with 8 bases aligning to TRBD2. Germline loops: CDR1 MGHRA, CDR2 YSYEKL. The CDR3 spans 15 residues. V lost 3 bases and J lost 3; bases outside the gene matches: 4. The CDR3 region is CASSQGTSNYNEQFF. CDR3 sequence (DNA): TGCGCCAGCAGCCAGGGGACTAGTAACTACAATGAGCAGTTCTTC.

This clonotype has at least ten counts. The chain couples TRBV20-1 to TRBJ2-7; D is possibly TRBD2 (6 bases). This CDR3 has 15 residues. Germline V gives CDR1 DFQATT, CDR2 SNEGSKA (reference sequence). V lost 0 bases, J lost 3 bases, and 15 bases lay in between. The CDR3: CSAREEMAGLYEQYF. Written as DNA, the CDR3 is TGCAGTGCTAGAGAAGAGATGGCGGGACTCTACGAGCAGTACTTC.

This clonotype has a handful of counts. J is TRBJ2-1 and V is TRBV6-5; TRBD2 agrees at 7 bases. V lost 3 bases, J lost 3 bases, and 14 bases stayed unmatched. CDR3 size: 18 residues. CDR1 and CDR2 from the germline V gene are MNHEY and SVGAGI. The CDR3 loop is CASSYSSVVAGVYNEQFF. In nucleotides, the CDR3 is TGTGCCAGCAGTTATTCGTCCGTAGTAGCGGGTGTCTACAATGAGCAGTTCTTC.